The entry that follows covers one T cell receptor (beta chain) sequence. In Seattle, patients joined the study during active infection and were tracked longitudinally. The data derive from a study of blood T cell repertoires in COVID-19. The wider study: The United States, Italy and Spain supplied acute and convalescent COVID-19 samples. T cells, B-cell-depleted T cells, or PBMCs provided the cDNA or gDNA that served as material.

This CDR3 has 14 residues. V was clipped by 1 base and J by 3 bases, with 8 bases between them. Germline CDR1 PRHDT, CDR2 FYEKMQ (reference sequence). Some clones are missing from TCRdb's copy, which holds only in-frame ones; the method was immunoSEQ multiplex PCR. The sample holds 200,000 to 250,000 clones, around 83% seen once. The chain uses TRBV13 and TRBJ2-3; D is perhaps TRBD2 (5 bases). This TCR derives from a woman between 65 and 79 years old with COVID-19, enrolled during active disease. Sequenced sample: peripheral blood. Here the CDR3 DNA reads TGTGCCAGCAGCTTAGCCGGGAAAACAGATACGCAGTATTTT. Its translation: CASSLAGKTDTQYF.